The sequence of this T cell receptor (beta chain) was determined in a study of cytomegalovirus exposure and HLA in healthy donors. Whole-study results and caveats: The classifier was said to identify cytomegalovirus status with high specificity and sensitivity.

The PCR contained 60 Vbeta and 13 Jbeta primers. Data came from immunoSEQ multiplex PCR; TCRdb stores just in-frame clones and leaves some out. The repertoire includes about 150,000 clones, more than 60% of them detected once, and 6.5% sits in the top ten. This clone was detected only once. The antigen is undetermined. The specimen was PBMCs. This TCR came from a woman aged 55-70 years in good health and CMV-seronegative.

The CDR3: CASSIARGPSYSNQPQHF. CDR3 nucleotide sequence: TGTGCCAGTAGTATCGCCAGGGGCCCCTCATATAGCAATCAGCCCCAGCATTTT. The chain carries TRBV19 and TRBJ1-5; possibly TRBD1 for D (6 bases). The CDR3 has 18 amino acids. The V gene's germline CDR1 is LNHDA and CDR2 SQIVND (reference sequence). Trimming stripped 3 bases from V and 0 bases from J, with 18 bases between. The full variable domain, with the rest looked up from reference TRBV19 and TRBJ1-5, is DGGITQSPKYLFRKEGQNVTLSCEQNLNHDAMYWYRQDPGQGLRLIYYSQIVNDFQKGDIAEGYSVSREKKESFPLTVTSAQKNPTAFYLCASSIARGPSYSNQPQHFGDGTRLSIL.